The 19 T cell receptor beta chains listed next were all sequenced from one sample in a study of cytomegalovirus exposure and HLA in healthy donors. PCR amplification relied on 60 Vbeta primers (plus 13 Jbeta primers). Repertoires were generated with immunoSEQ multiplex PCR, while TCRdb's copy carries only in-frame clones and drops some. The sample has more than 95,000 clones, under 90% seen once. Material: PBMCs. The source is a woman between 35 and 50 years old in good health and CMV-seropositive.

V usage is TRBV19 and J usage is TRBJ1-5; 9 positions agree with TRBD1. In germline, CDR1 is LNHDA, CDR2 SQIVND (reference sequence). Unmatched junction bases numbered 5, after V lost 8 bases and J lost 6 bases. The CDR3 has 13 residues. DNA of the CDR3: TGTGCCAGTTTGGACAGGGGAGTTCAGCCCCAGCATTTT. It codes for CASLDRGVQPQHF.

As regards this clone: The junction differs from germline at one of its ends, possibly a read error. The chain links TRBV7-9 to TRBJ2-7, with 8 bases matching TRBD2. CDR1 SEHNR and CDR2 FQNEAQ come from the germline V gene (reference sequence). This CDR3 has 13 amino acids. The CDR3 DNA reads TGTTCCAGCAGCTTAGGGGCGGGAGGCGAGCAGTACTTC. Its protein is CSSSLGAGGEQYF.

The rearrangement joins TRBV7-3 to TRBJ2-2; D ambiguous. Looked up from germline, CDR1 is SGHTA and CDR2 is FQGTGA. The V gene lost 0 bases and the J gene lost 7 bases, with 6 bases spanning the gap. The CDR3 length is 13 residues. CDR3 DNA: TGTGCCAGCAGCTTAACCCTAGTCGGGGAGCTGTTTTTT. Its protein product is CASSLTLVGELFF.

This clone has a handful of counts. DNA for the CDR3: TGTGCCAGCAGCTTGGCCGCGGTCGGAGCCTACGAGCAGTACTTC. It codes for CASSLAAVGAYEQYF. The chain employs TRBV5-8 and TRBJ2-7; D uncertain. Germline CDR1 and CDR2: SGHTS and YDEGEE. This CDR3 contains 15 residues. The V end was cut by 0 bases, the J end by 2 bases, with 12 bases between.

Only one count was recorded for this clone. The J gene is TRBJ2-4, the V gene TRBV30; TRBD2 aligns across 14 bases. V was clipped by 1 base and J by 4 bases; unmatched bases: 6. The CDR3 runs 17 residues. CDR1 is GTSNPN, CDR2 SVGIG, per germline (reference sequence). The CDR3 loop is CAWSAGLAGEGKNIQYF. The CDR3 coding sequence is TGTGCCTGGAGTGCGGGACTAGCGGGAGAGGGGAAAAACATTCAGTACTTC.

The CDR3 protein is CATSIQAGAPDTQYF. The CDR3 region has the DNA TGTGCCACCAGCATCCAGGCGGGGGCCCCAGATACGCAGTATTTT. The chain has TRBV15 and TRBJ2-3; tentative D call: TRBD2 (7 bases). The germline V gene has CDR1 LNHNV and CDR2 YYDKDF (reference sequence). Trimming removed 4 bases at V and 4 bases at J, with 15 bases between. The CDR3 contains 15 residues.

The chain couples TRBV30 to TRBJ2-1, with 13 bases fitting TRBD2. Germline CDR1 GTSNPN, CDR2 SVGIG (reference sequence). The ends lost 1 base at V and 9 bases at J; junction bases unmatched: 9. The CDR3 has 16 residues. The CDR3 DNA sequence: TGTGCCTGGAGTGACGGGACTAGCGGGGCAGTTACTGAGCAGTTCTTC. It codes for CAWSDGTSGAVTEQFF.

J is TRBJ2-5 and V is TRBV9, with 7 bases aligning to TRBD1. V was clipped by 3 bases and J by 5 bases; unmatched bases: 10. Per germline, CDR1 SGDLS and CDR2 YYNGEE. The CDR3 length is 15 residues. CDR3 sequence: CASSDGGQVRETQYF. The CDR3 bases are TGTGCCAGCAGCGATGGTGGACAGGTGCGGGAGACCCAGTACTTC.

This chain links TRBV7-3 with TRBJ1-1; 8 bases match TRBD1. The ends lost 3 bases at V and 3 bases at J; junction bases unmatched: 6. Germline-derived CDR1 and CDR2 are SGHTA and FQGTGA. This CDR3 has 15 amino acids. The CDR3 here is CASSLAGGKHTEAFF. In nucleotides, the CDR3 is TGTGCCAGCAGCTTGGCAGGGGGCAAGCACACTGAAGCTTTCTTT. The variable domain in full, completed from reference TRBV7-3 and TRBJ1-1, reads GAGVSQTPSNKVTEKGKYVELRCDPISGHTALYWYRQSLGQGPEFLIYFQGTGAADDSGLPNDRFFAVRPEGSVSTLKIQRTERGDSAVYLCASSLAGGKHTEAFFGQGTRLTVV.

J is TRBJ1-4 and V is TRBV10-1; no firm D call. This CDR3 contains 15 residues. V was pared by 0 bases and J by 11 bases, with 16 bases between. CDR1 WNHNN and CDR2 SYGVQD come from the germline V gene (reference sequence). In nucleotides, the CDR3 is TGCGCCAGCAGTGAGTCGACGGAGCCAATGAAGAAACTGTTTTTT. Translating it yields CASSESTEPMKKLFF.

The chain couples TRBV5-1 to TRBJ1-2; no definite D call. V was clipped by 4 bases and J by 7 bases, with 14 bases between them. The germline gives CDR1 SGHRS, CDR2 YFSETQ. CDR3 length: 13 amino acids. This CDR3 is CASSEEAVAGYTF. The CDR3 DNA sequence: TGCGCCAGCAGCGAGGAGGCAGTAGCTGGCTACACCTTC.

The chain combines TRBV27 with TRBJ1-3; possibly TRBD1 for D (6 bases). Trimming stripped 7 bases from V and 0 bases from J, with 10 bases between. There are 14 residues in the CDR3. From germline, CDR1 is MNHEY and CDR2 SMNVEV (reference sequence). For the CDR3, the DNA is TGTGCCAGCAAAACAGGGTTCTCTGGAAACACCATATATTTT. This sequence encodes CASKTGFSGNTIYF.

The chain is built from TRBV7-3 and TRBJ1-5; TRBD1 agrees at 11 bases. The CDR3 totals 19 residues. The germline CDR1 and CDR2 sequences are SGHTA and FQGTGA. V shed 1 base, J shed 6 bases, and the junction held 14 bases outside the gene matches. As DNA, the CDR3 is TGTGCCAGCAGCTTAAAATCCGATCGCAGGACAGGGGGCCGTCAGCCCCAGCATTTT. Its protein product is CASSLKSDRRTGGRQPQHF. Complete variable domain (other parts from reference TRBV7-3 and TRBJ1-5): GAGVSQTPSNKVTEKGKYVELRCDPISGHTALYWYRQSLGQGPEFLIYFQGTGAADDSGLPNDRFFAVRPEGSVSTLKIQRTERGDSAVYLCASSLKSDRRTGGRQPQHFGDGTRLSIL.

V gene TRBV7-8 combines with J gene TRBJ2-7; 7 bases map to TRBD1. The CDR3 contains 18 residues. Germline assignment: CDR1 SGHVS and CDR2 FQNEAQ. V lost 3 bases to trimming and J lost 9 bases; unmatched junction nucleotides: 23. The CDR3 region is CASSLAGGTNTYESGQYF. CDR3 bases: TGTGCCAGCAGCTTGGCAGGGGGAACAAACACCTACGAGTCAGGGCAGTACTTC.

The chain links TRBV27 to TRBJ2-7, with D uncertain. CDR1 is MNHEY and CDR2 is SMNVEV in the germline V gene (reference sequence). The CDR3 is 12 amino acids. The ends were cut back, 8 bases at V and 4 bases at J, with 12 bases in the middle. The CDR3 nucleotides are TGTGCCAGCTCTGATGGCGGATACGAGCAGTACTTC. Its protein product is CASSDGGYEQYF.

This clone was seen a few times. The CDR3 spells CSVEVPGQVFDEQYF. CDR3 coding DNA: TGCAGCGTTGAAGTTCCGGGACAGGTTTTCGACGAGCAGTACTTC. The chain combines TRBV29-1 with TRBJ2-7, with 8 positions matching TRBD1. The CDR3 is 15 residues long. The germline gives CDR1 SQVTM, CDR2 ANQGSEA. The trim removed 1 base at V and 5 bases at J, leaving 10 bases unmatched.

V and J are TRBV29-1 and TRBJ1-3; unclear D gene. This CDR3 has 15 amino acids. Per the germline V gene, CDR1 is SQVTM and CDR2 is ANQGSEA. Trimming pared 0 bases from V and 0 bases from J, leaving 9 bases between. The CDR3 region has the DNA TGCAGCGTTGAAGAGCAGGTCCTCTCTGGAAACACCATATATTTT. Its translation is CSVEEQVLSGNTIYF. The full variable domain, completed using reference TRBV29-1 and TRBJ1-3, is SAVISQKPSRDICQRGTSLTIQCQVDSQVTMMFWYRQQPGQSLTLIATANQGSEATYESGFVIDKFPISRPNLTFSTLTVSNMSPEDSSIYLCSVEEQVLSGNTIYFGEGSWLTVV.

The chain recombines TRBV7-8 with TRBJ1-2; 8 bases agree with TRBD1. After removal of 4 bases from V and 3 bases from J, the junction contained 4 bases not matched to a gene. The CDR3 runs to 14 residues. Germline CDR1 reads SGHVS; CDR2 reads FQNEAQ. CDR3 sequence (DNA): TGTGCCAGCAGCTCGGACAGGGACGACTATGGCTACACCTTC. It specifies CASSSDRDDYGYTF.

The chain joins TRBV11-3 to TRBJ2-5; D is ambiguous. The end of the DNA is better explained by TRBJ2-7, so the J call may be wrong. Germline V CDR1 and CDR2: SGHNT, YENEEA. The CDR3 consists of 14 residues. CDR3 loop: CASSYRRGNGEQYF. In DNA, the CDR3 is TGTGCCAGCAGCTACCGCAGAGGTAATGGCGAGCAGTACTTC.